This T cell receptor beta chain was recorded in a study of control samples from healthy donors and cancer patients. For this clone: This sample includes further DNA sequences coding for the same CDR3.

Measured with immunoSEQ multiplex PCR; TCRdb has only the in-frame clones, and not every one. The profile covers fewer than 150,000 clones, with 75% to 95% appearing a single time and roughly 8.6% taken by the ten largest. V gave up 5 bases and J gave up 0 bases; unmatched junction bases: 6. The CDR3 spans 15 residues. The germline V gene has CDR1 SEHNR and CDR2 FQNEAQ (reference sequence). The receptor comes from a man younger than 30 in good health. The chain uses TRBV7-9 and TRBJ1-1; 7 bases are a match to TRBD1. The specimen sequenced was blood. The CDR3 nucleotides are TGTGCCAGCAGCCTAGGGGGCCCGATGAACACTGAAGCTTTCTTT. Residues: CASSLGGPMNTEAFF. The full variable domain, completed using reference TRBV7-9 and TRBJ1-1, is DTGVSQNPRHKITKRGQNVTFRCDPISEHNRLYWYRQTLGQGPEFLTYFQNEAQLEKSRLLSDRFSAERPKGSFSTLEIQRTEQGDSAMYLCASSLGGPMNTEAFFGQGTRLTVV.